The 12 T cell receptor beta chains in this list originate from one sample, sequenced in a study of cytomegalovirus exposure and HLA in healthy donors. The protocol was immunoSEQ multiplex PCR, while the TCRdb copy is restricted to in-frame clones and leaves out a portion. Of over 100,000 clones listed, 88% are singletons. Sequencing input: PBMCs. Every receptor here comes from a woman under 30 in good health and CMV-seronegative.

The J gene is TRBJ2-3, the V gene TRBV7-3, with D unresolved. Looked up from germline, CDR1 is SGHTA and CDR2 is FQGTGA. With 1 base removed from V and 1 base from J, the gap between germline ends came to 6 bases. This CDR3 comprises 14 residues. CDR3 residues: CASSLNPGTDTQYF. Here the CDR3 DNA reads TGTGCCAGCAGCTTAAACCCAGGCACAGATACGCAGTATTTT.

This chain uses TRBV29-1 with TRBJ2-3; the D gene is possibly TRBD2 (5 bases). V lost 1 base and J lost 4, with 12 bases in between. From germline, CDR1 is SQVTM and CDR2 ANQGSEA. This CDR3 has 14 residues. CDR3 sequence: CSVEGGVEADTQYF. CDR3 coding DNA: TGCAGCGTTGAAGGTGGAGTGGAGGCAGATACGCAGTATTTT.

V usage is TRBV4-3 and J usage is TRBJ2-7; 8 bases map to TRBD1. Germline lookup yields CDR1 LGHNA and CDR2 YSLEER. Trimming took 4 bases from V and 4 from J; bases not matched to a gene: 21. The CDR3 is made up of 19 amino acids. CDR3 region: CASSPQGAPSRDSLYEQYF. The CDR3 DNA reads TGCGCCAGCAGCCCCCAGGGGGCTCCAAGTAGGGACAGCCTTTACGAGCAGTACTTC.

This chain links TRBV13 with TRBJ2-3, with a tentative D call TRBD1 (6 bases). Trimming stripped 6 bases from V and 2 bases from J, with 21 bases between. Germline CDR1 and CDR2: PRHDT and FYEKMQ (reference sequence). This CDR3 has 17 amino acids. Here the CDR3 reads CASREMGDKGITDTQYF. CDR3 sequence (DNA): TGTGCCAGCAGGGAGATGGGGGACAAAGGGATCACAGATACGCAGTATTTT.

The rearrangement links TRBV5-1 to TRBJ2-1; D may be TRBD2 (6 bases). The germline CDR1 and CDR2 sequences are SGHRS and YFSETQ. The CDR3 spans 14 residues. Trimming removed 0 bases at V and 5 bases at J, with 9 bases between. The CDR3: CASSLGAGNNEQFF. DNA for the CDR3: TGCGCCAGCAGCTTGGGGGCGGGGAACAATGAGCAGTTCTTC.

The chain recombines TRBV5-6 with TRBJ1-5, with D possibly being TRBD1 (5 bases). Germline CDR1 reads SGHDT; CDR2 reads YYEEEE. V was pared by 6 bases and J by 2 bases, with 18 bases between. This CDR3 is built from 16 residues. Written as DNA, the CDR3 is TGTGCCAGCACCCGCCTGGGGCTGGGTGGCAATCAGCCCCAGCATTTT. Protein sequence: CASTRLGLGGNQPQHF.

CDR3 sequence: CASSLRQGRSNQPQHF. Here the CDR3 DNA reads TGTGCCAGCAGTTTACGTCAGGGTAGGAGCAATCAGCCCCAGCATTTT. The J gene is TRBJ1-5, the V gene TRBV27, with D perhaps matching TRBD1 (5 bases). This CDR3 has 16 residues. The germline gives CDR1 MNHEY, CDR2 SMNVEV (reference sequence). Trimming took off 2 bases at V and 1 base at J, with 12 bases between the two ends.

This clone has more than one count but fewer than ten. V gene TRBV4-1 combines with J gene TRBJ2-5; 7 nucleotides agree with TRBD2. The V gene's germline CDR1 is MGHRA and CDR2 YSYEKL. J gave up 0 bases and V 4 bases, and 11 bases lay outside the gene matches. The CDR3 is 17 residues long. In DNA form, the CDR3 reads TGCGCCAGCAGCCTCTACCCAGCGGGGCAGAACCAAGAGACCCAGTACTTC. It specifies CASSLYPAGQNQETQYF.

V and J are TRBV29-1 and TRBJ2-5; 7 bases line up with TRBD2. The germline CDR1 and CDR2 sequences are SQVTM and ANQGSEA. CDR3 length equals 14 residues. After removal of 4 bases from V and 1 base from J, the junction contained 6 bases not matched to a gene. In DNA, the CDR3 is TGCAGCGTTGTCCTCAGCGGGGCCCAAGAGACCCAGTACTTC. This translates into CSVVLSGAQETQYF.

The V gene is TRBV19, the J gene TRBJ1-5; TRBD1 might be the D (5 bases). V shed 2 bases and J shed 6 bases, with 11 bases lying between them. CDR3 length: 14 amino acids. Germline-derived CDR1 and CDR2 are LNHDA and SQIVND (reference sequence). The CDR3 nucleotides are TGTGCCAGTAGTATACGGGCAGGGTCTCAGCCCCAGCATTTT. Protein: CASSIRAGSQPQHF. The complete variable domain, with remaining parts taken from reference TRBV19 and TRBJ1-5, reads DGGITQSPKYLFRKEGQNVTLSCEQNLNHDAMYWYRQDPGQGLRLIYYSQIVNDFQKGDIAEGYSVSREKKESFPLTVTSAQKNPTAFYLCASSIRAGSQPQHFGDGTRLSIL.

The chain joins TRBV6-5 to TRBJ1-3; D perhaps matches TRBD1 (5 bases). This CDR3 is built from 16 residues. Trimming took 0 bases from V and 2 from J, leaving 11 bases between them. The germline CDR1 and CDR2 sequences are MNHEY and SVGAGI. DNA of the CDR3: TGTGCCAGCAGTTACTCGAAAGTCAGGGCTGGAAACACCATATATTTT. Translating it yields CASSYSKVRAGNTIYF.

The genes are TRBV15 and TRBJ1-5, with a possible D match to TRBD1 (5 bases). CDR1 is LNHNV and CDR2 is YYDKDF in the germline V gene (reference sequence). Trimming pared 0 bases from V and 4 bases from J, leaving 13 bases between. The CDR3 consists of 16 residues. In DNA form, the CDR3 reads TGTGCCACCAGCAGAGATCGATACAGGAGTAATCAGCCCCAGCATTTT. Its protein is CATSRDRYRSNQPQHF.